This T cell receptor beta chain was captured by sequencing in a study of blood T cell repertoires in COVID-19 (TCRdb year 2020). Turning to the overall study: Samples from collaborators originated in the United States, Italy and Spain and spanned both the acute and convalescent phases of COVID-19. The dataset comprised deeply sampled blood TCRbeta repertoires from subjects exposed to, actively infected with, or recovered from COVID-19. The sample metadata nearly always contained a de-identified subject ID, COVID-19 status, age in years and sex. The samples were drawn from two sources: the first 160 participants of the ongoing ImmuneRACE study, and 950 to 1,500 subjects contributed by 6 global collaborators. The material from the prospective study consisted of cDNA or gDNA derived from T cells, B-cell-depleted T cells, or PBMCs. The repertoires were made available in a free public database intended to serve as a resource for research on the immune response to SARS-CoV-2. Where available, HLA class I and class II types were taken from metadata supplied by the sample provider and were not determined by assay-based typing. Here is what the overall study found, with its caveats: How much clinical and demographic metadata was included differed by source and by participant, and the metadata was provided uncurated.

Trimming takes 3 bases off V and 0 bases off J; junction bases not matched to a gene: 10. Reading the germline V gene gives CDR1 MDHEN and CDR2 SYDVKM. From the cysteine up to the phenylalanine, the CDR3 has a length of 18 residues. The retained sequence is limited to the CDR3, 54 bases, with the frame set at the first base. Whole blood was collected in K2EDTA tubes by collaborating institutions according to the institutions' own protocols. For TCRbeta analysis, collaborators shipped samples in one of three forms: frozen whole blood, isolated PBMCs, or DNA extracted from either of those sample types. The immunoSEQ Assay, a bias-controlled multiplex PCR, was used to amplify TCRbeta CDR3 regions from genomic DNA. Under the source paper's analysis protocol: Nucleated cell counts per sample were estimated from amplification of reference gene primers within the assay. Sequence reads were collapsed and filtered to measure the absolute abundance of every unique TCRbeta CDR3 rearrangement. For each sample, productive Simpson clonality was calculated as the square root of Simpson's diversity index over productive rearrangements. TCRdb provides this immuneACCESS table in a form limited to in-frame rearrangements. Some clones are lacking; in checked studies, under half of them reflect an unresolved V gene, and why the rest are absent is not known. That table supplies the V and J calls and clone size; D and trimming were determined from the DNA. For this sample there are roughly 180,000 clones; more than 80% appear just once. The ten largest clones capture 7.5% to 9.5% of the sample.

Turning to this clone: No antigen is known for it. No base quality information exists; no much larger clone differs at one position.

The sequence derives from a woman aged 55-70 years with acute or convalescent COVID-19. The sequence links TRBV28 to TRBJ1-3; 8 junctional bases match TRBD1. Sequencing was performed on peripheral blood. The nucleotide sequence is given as TGTGCCAGCAGTTTTGGCGGACGGGACAGGTTCTCTGGAAACACCATATATTTT. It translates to CASSFGGRDRFSGNTIYF.